The present entry profiles one T cell receptor beta chain with its context. Its antigen is unknown. The CDR3 totals 15 residues. V lost 0 bases and J 1 base, leaving 9 bases between the germline ends. From germline, CDR1 is LGHNA and CDR2 YSLEER. Method: immunoSEQ multiplex PCR; TCRdb's copy keeps in-frame clones and lacks some. The sample records tens of thousands of clones, approximately 95% being singletons. The data belong to a study of graft-versus-host responses after intestinal transplantation. On the study more broadly: Among the recipients, transplants were multivisceral, liver-intestinal, or isolated intestinal. Each patient got anti-thymocyte globulin induction, then tacrolimus and steroids for approximately 3 years.

Points from the study as a whole: The authors found GvH clones in recipient marrow, some appearing first in ileum or blood.

The chain uses TRBV4-3 and TRBJ1-1; D unresolved. The TCR originated in a human donor who was the organ donor for an intestinal transplant. Sequencing used unstimulated CD8+ T cells sorted from spleen or lymph node cells, obtained before transplant. The CDR3 DNA follows: TGCGCCAGCAGCCAAGAAAGCTTCTCGAACACTGAAGCTTTCTTT. Protein: CASSQESFSNTEAFF.